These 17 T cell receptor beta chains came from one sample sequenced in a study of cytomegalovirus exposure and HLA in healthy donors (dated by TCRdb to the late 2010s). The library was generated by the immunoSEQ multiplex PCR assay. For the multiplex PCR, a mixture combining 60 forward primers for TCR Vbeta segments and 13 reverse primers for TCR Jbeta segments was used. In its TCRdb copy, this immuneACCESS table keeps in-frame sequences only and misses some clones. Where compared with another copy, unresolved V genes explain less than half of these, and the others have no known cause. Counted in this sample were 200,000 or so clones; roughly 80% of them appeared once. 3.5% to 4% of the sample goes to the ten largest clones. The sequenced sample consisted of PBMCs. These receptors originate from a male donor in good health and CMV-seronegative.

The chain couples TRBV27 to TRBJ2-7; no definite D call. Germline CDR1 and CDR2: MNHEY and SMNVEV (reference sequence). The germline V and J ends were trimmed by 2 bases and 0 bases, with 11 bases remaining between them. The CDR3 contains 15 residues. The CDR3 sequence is CASSLGAYSSYEQYF. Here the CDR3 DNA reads TGTGCCAGCAGTTTAGGTGCGTACAGCTCCTACGAGCAGTACTTC.

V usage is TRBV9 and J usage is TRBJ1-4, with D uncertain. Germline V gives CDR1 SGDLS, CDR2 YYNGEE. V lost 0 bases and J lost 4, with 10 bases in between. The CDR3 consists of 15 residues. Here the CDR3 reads CASSVADGFNEKLFF. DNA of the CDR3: TGTGCCAGCAGCGTAGCTGATGGCTTTAATGAAAAACTGTTTTTT.

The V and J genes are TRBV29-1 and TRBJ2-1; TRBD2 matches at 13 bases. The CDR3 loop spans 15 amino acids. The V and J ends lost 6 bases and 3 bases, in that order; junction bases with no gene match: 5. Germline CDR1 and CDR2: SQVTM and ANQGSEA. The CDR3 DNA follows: TGCAGCGTGTCCGGGACTAGCGGGATCTACAATGAGCAGTTCTTC. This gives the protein CSVSGTSGIYNEQFF.

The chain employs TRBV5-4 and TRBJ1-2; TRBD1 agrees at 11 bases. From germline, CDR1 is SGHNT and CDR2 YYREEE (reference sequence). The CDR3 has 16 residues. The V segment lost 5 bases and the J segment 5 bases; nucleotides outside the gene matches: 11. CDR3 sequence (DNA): TGTGCCAGCAGACGAGGACAGGGGGCGAATGGGTATGGCTACACCTTC. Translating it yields CASRRGQGANGYGYTF.

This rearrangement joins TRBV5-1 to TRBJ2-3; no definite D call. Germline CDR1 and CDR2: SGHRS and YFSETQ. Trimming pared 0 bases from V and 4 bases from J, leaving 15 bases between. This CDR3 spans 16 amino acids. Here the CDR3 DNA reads TGCGCCAGCAGCTTGGACGGGTCCTCGTTAGCAGATACGCAGTATTTT. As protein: CASSLDGSSLADTQYF.

The CDR3 region is CASSGSGSRPYEQYF. CDR3 DNA sequence: TGTGCCAGCAGTGGTAGCGGGAGCCGGCCCTACGAGCAGTACTTC. V is TRBV2 and J is TRBJ2-7; 9 nucleotides match TRBD2. From germline, CDR1 is SNHLY and CDR2 FYNNEI. The CDR3 length is 15 residues. J was trimmed by 2 bases and V by 4 bases; bases with no gene match: 6.

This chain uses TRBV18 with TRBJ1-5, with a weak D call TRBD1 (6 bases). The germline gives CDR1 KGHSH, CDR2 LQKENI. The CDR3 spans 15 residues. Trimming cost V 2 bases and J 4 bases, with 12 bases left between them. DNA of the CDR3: TGTGCCAGCTCACCAATGACAGGTGGGAATCAGCCCCAGCATTTT. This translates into CASSPMTGGNQPQHF.

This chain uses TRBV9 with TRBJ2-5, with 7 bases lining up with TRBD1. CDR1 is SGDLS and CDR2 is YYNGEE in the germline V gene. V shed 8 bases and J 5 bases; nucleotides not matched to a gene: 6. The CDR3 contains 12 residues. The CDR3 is CASEGAEETQYF. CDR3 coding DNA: TGTGCCAGTGAGGGGGCGGAGGAGACCCAGTACTTC.

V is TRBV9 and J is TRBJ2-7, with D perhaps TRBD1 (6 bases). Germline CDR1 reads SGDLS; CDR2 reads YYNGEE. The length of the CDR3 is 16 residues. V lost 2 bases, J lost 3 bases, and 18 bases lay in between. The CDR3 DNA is TGTGCCAGCAGCGTTGGGGGCGCGGCGTGGGACTACGAGCAGTACTTC. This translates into CASSVGGAAWDYEQYF.

CDR3 region: CASSQGNTPNYGYTF. The CDR3 DNA reads as TGCGCCAGCAGCCAAGGAAACACACCTAACTATGGCTACACCTTC. The chain links TRBV4-1 to TRBJ1-2; D gene ambiguous. Per germline, CDR1 MGHRA and CDR2 YSYEKL. Trimming left V 1 base short and J 0 bases short, with 9 bases between. This CDR3 is built from 15 residues.

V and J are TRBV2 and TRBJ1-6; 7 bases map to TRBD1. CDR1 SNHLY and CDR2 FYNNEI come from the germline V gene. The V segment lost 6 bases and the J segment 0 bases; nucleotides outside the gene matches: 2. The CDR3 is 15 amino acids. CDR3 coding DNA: TGTGCCAGCAGGAACAGGGGCTCCTATAATTCACCCCTCCACTTT. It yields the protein CASRNRGSYNSPLHF.

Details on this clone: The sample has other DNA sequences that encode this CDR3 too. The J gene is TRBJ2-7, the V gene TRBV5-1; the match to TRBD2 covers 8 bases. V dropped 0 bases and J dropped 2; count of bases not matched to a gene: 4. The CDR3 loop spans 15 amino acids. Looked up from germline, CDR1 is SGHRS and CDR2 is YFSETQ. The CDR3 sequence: CASSLGLGLAYEQYF. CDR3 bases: TGCGCCAGCAGCTTGGGTTTGGGACTAGCCTACGAGCAGTACTTC.

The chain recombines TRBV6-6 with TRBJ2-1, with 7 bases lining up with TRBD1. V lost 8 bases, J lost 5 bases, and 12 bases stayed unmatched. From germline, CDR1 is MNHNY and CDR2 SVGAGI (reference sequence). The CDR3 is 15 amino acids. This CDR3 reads CASLQWDSSHNEQFF. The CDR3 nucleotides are TGTGCCAGCCTCCAATGGGACAGTAGCCACAATGAGCAGTTCTTC.

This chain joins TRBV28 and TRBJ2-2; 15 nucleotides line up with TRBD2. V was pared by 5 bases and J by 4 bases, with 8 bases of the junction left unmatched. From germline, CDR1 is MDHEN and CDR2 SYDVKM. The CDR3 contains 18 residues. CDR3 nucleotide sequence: TGTGCCAGCAGTCGGACTAGCGGGAGGGCCCGAGGCACCGGGGAGCTGTTTTTT. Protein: CASSRTSGRARGTGELFF.

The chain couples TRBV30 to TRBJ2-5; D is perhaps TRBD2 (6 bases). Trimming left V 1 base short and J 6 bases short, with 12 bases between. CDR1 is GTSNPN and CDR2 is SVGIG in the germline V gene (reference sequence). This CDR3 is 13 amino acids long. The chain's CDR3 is CAWSAGGEQTQYF. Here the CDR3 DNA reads TGTGCCTGGAGTGCAGGAGGGGAACAGACCCAGTACTTC.

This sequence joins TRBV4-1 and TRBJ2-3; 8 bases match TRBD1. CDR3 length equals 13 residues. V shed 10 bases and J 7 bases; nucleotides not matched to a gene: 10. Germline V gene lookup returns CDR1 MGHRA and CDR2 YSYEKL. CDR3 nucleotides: TGCGCCACCTCGAGCAGGGGGCTATATACGCAGTATTTT. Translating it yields CATSSRGLYTQYF.

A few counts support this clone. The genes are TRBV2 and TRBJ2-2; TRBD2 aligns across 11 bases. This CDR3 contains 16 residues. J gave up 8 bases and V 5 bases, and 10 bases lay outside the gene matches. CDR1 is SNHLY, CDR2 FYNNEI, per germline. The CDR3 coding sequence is TGTGCCAGCAGTCTACTAGCGGGAGAGGGTAGGGGGGAGCTGTTTTTT. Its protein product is CASSLLAGEGRGELFF.